The clone carrying this TCR beta chain showed up just a few times. Its antigen is currently unknown. The source of the sample is a study of human T cells and chemical hapten exposure. General study points: Unchanged with DPC sensitization were TCRs above 1 in 1000 frequency. Counts of expanded TCRs at PT1 were positively correlated with patch test score. With alopecia, donors may have immune responses unlike healthy people's.

TCRdb reprocessed the RACE reads with MiXCR, giving one entry per CDR3 protein. This table has under 100,000 distinct CDR3 sequences, 10% to 13% appearing once. The CDR3 length is 15 residues. The germline V gene has CDR1 SGHRS and CDR2 YFSETQ. With V trimmed by 0 bases and J by 5 bases, 5 bases remained unmatched. Time point specified: patch test 2, 6 weeks after DPC sensitization. Documented treatment: therapeutic diphenylcyclopropenone sensitization with weekly scalp DPC. Donation of samples came from alopecia patients who were 18 to 70 years old and suitable for DPC. The rearrangement links TRBV5-1 to TRBJ1-1, with 9 nucleotides matching TRBD1. This TCR was recovered from a woman aged 25 to 45 with alopecia areata. Some clones in this sample may be carry-over from other donors' samples. The material sequenced was whole blood, taken in connection with sensitization to the hapten diphenylcyclopropenone (DPC). CDR3 nucleotide sequence: TGCGCCAGCAGCTTGGAAGGACAGGGGTTAACTGAAGCTTTCTTT. This encodes CASSLEGQGLTEAFF. The variable domain in full, with the rest retrieved from reference TRBV5-1 and TRBJ1-1, is KAGVTQTPRYLIKTRGQQVTLSCSPISGHRSVSWYQQTPGQGLQFLFEYFSETQRNKGNFPGRFSGRQFSNSRSEMNVSTLELGDSALYLCASSLEGQGLTEAFFGQGTRLTVV.